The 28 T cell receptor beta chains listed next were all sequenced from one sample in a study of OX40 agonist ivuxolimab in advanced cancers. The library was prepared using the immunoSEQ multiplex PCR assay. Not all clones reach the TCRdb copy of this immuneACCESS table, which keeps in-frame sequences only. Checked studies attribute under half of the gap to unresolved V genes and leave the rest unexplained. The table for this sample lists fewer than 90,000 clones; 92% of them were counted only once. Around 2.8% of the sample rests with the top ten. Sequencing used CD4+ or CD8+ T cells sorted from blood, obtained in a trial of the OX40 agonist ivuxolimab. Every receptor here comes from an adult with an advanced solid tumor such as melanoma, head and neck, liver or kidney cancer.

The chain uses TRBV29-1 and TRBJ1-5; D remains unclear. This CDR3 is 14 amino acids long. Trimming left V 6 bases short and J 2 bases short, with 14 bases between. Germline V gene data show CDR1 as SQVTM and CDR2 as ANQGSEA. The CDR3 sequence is CSVSSGVGNQPQHF. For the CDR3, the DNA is TGCAGCGTCTCCTCGGGCGTGGGCAATCAGCCCCAGCATTTT. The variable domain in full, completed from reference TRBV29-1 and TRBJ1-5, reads SAVISQKPSRDICQRGTSLTIQCQVDSQVTMMFWYRQQPGQSLTLIATANQGSEATYESGFVIDKFPISRPNLTFSTLTVSNMSPEDSSIYLCSVSSGVGNQPQHFGDGTRLSIL.

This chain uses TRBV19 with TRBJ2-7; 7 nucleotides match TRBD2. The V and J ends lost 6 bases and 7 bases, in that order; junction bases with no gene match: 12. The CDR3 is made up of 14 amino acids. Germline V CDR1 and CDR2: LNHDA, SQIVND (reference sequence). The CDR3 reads CASRASGTIGEQYF. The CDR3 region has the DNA TGTGCCAGTAGAGCTAGCGGAACTATAGGGGAGCAGTACTTC.

CDR3 DNA sequence: TGTGCCAGCCGGCGACAAGGGGGGTCTAACTATGGCTACACCTTC. Protein product: CASRRQGGSNYGYTF. The rearrangement joins TRBV7-2 to TRBJ1-2; perhaps TRBD1 as D (6 bases). Germline CDR1 is SGHTA and CDR2 is FQGNSA. The V gene lost 8 bases and the J gene lost 0 bases, with 16 bases spanning the gap. The CDR3 is made up of 15 amino acids.

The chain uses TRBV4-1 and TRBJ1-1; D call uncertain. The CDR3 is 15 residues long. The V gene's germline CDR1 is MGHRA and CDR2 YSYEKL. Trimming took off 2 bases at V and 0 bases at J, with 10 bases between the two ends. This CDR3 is CASSQPLRLNTEAFF. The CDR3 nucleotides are TGCGCCAGCAGCCAACCCCTCCGGCTGAACACTGAAGCTTTCTTT.

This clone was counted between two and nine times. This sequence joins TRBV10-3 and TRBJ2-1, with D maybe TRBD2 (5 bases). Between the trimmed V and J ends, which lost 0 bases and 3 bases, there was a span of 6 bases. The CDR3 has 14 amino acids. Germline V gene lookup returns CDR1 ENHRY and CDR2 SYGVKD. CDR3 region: CAISESDYYNEQFF. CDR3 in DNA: TGTGCCATCAGTGAGTCAGACTACTACAATGAGCAGTTCTTC.

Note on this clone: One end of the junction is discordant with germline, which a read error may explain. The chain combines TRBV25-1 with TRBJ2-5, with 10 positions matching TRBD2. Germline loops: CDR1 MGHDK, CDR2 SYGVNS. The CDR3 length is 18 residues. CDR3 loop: CAGSEFLDTSGIQETQYF. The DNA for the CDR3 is TGTGCCGGCAGTGAATTCCTGGATACTAGCGGGATCCAAGAGACCCAGTACTTC.

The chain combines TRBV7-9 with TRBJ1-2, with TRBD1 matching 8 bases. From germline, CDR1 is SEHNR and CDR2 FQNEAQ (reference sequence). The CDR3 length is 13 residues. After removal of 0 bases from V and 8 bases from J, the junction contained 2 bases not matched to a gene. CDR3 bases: TGTGCCAGCAGCTTAGCGACAGGGGTCGGCTACACCTTC. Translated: CASSLATGVGYTF. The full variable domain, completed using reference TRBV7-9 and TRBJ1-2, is DTGVSQNPRHKITKRGQNVTFRCDPISEHNRLYWYRQTLGQGPEFLTYFQNEAQLEKSRLLSDRFSAERPKGSFSTLEIQRTEQGDSAMYLCASSLATGVGYTFGSGTRLTVV.

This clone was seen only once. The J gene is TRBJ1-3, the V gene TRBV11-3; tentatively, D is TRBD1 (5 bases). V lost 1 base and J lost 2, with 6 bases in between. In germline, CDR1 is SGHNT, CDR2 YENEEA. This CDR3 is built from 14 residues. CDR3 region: CASSLGGAGNTIYF. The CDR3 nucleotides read TGTGCCAGCAGCTTAGGAGGGGCTGGAAACACCATATATTTT.

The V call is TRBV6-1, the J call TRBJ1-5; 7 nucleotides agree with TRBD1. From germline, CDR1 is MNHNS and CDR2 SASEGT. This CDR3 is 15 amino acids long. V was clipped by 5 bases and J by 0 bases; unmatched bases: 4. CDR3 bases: TGTGCCAGCAGTCCCCGACAGGGTAGCAATCAGCCCCAGCATTTT. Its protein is CASSPRQGSNQPQHF.

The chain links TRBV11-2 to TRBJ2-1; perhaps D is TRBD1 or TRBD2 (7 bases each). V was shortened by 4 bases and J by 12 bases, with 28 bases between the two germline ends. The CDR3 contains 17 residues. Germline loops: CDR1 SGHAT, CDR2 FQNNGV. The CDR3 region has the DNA TGTGCCAGCAGCTCCCGGGGGGACAGCGTGGGCTTCGGGTCGCAGTTCTTC. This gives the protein CASSSRGDSVGFGSQFF.

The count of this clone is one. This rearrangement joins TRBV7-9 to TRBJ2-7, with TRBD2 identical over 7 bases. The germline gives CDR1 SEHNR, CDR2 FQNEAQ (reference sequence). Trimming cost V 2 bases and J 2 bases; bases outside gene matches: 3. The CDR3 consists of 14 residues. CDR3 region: CASSLRAGAYEQYF. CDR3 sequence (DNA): TGTGCCAGCAGCTTAAGGGCGGGAGCCTACGAGCAGTACTTC.

The CDR3 coding sequence is TGTGCCAGCAGCGAGAGTAGGGGGACAGGGGAGTGGCAGCCCCAGCATTTT. This translates into CASSESRGTGEWQPQHF. The chain recombines TRBV7-2 with TRBJ1-5, with TRBD1 matching over 10 bases. Germline loops: CDR1 SGHTA, CDR2 FQGNSA. The junction had 14 bases not matched to a gene; V was cut back by 5 bases and J by 7 bases. CDR3 length: 17 residues.

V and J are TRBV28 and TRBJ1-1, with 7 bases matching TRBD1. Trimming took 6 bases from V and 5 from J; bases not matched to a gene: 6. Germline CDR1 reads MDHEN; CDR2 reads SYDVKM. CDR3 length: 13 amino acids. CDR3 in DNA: TGTGCCAGCAGCCCAGGGGGGGGTACTGAAGCTTTCTTT. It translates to CASSPGGGTEAFF.

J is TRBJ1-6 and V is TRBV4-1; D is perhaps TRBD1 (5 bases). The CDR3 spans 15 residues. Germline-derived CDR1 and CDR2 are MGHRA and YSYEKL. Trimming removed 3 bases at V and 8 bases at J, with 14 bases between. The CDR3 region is CASSHPGRVDSPLHF. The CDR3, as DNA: TGCGCCAGCAGCCATCCGGGCAGGGTCGATTCACCCCTCCACTTT.

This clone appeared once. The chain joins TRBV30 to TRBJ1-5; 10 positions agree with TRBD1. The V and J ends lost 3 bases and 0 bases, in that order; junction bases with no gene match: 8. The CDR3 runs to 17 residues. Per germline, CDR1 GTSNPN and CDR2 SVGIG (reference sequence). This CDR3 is CAWSRGQGTGSNQPQHF. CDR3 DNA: TGTGCCTGGAGCCGGGGACAGGGGACAGGTAGCAATCAGCCCCAGCATTTT.

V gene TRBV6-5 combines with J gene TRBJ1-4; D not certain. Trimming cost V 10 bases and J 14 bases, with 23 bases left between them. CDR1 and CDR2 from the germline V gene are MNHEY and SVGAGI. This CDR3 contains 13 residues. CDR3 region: CAISGSLLDPLFF. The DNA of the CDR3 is TGTGCCATCAGCGGAAGTCTCTTGGACCCTCTGTTTTTT.

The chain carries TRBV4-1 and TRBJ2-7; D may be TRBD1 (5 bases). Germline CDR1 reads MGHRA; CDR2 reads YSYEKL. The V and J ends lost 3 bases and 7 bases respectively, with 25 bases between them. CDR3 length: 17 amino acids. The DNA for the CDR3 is TGCGCCAGCAGCCAGAGTTACCTAAGAGAAGCGTCAGGGGAGCAGTACTTC. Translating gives CASSQSYLREASGEQYF.

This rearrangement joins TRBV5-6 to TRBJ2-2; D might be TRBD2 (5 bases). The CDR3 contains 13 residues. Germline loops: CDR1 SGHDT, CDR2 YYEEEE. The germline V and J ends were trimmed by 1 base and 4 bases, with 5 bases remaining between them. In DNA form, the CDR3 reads TGTGCCAGCAGCTTGAGCGGCACCGGGGAGCTGTTTTTT. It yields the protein CASSLSGTGELFF.

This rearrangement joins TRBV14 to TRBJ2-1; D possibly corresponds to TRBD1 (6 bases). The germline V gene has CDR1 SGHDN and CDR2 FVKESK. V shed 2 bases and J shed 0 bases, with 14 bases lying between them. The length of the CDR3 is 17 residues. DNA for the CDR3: TGTGCCAGCAGCCAATCGACAGGAGCCGGCTCCTACAATGAGCAGTTCTTC. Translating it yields CASSQSTGAGSYNEQFF.

CDR3 sequence reads: CAWSLRWNQPQHF. In DNA form, the CDR3 reads TGTGCCTGGAGTCTAAGGTGGAATCAGCCCCAGCATTTT. J is TRBJ1-5 and V is TRBV30, with no clear D. Looked up from germline, CDR1 is GTSNPN and CDR2 is SVGIG (reference sequence). The CDR3 has 13 residues. V was clipped by 2 bases and J by 4 bases, with 9 bases between them.

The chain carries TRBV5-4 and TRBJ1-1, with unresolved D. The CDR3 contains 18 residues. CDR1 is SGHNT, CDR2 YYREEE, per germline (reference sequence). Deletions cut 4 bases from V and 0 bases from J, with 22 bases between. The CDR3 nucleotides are TGTGCCAGCAGCAAATCCGGCCGTGCCGAATACATGAACACTGAAGCTTTCTTT. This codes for CASSKSGRAEYMNTEAFF. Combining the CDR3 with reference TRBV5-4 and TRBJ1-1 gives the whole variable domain ETGVTQSPTHLIKTRGQQVTLRCSSQSGHNTVSWYQQALGQGPQFIFQYYREEENGRGNFPPRFSGLQFPNYSSELNVNALELDDSALYLCASSKSGRAEYMNTEAFFGQGTRLTVV.

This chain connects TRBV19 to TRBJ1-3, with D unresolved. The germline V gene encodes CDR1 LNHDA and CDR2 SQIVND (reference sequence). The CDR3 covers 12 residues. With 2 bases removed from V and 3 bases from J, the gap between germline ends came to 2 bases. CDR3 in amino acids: CASSILGNTIYF. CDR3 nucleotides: TGTGCCAGTAGTATACTTGGAAACACCATATATTTT.

The chain's CDR3 is CAITNNRDSPLHF. The CDR3 nucleotides are TGTGCCATCACCAACAACAGGGACTCACCCCTCCACTTT. The gene calls are TRBV10-3 and TRBJ1-6; maybe TRBD1 (6 bases). This CDR3 is built from 13 residues. From germline, CDR1 is ENHRY and CDR2 SYGVKD. V was shortened by 7 bases and J by 10 bases, with 14 bases between the two germline ends.

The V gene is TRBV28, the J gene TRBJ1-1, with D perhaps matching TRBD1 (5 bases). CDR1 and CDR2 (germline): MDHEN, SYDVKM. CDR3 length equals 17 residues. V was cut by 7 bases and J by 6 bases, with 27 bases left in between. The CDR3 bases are TGTGCCAGCAAACTGGCAATATGGGGGATCGAGTTGGCTGAAGCTTTCTTT. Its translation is CASKLAIWGIELAEAFF.

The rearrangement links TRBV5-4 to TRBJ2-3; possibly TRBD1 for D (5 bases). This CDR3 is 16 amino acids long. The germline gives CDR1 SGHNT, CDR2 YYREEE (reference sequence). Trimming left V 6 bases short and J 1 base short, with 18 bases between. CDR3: CASNPQGRAGTDTQYF. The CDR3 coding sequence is TGTGCCAGCAACCCCCAGGGTCGAGCCGGCACAGATACGCAGTATTTT. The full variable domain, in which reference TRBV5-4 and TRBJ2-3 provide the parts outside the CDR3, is ETGVTQSPTHLIKTRGQQVTLRCSSQSGHNTVSWYQQALGQGPQFIFQYYREEENGRGNFPPRFSGLQFPNYSSELNVNALELDDSALYLCASNPQGRAGTDTQYFGPGTRLTVL.

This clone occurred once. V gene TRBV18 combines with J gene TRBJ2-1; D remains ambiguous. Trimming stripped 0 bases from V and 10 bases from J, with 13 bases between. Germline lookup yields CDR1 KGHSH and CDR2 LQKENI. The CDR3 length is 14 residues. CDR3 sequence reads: CASSPPLSLREQFF. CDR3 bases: TGTGCCAGCTCACCACCGCTCTCACTTAGGGAGCAGTTCTTC.

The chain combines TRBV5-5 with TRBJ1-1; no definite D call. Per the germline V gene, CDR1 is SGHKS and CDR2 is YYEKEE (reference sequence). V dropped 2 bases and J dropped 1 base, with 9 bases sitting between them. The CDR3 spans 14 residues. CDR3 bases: TGTGCCAGCAGCTTTAGCGGCGAGAACACTGAAGCTTTCTTT. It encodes CASSFSGENTEAFF.

In DNA, the CDR3 is TGTGCCAGCAGGGGACTAGCGGGAAGTAATAACACCGGGGAGCTGTTTTTT. As protein: CASRGLAGSNNTGELFF. The chain couples TRBV28 to TRBJ2-2; 13 nucleotides line up with TRBD2. Germline lookup yields CDR1 MDHEN and CDR2 SYDVKM. There are 17 residues in the CDR3. Germline trimming cut 6 bases from V and 2 bases from J; bases unmatched to any gene: 6.